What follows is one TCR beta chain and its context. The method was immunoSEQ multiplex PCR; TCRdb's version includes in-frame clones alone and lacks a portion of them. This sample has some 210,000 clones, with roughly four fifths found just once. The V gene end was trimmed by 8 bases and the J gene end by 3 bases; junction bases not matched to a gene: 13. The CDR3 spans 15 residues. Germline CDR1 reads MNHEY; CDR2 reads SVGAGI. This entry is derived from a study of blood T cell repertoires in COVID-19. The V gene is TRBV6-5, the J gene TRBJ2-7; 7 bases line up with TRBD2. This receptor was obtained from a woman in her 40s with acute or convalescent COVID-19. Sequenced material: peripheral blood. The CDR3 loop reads CASVDSGTKLYEQYF. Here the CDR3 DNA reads TGTGCCAGCGTAGACTCCGGGACTAAACTCTACGAGCAGTACTTC.